This TCR beta chain appears in the sequencing data of a study of shared clonotypes between healthy human individuals. Looking at the study overall: The study enrolled a couple of women and a few men aged 18 to 49.

CD45RO-negative cells were positively selected for CCR7, leaving out terminally differentiated effector memory CD45RA+ cells. The V gene lost 6 bases and the J gene lost 4 bases, with 12 bases spanning the gap. CDR1 is MNHEY, CDR2 SVGAGI, per germline. CDR3 length: 13 residues. Sequencing used immunoSEQ multiplex PCR; TCRdb keeps in-frame clones, though not all of them. The repertoire has approximately 2,000,000 clones, around 93% of them found once; the top ten carry less than 2%. The source of this sequence is a man younger than 35 in good health. Some clones in this sample may be carry-over from other donors' samples. The chain uses TRBV6-5 and TRBJ1-2; D remains unclear. Sequencing was performed on naive CD8+ T cells from PBMCs. DNA of the CDR3: TGTGCCAGCAGCCCTACGGTTCGCTATGGCTACACCTTC. Translated: CASSPTVRYGYTF.